These 32 T cell receptor beta chains were sequenced from one sample in a study of blood T cell repertoires in COVID-19. Sequenced by immunoSEQ multiplex PCR; TCRdb stores in-frame clones only, minus some. This table holds 150,000 to 200,000 clones, roughly 83% found once. The sequenced material came from peripheral blood. The receptors here all came from a human donor in a cohort sampled during active COVID-19.

The CDR3 DNA follows: TGCGCCAGCGGCAAAACAGGGCGAAGCTCCTACGAGCAGTACTTC. It specifies CASGKTGRSSYEQYF. The chain links TRBV5-1 to TRBJ2-7, with D perhaps matching TRBD1 (6 bases). V lost 7 bases to trimming and J lost 0 bases, with 17 bases between them. CDR1 SGHRS and CDR2 YFSETQ come from the germline V gene. The CDR3 totals 15 residues. The full variable domain, its missing parts supplied by reference TRBV5-1 and TRBJ2-7, is KAGVTQTPRYLIKTRGQQVTLSCSPISGHRSVSWYQQTPGQGLQFLFEYFSETQRNKGNFPGRFSGRQFSNSRSEMNVSTLELGDSALYLCASGKTGRSSYEQYFGPGTRLTVT.

This chain joins TRBV5-5 and TRBJ2-2, with TRBD2 as a possible D gene (7 bases). The CDR3 contains 15 residues. V lost 2 bases to trimming and J lost 6 bases, with 14 bases between them. Per germline, CDR1 SGHKS and CDR2 YYEKEE (reference sequence). In nucleotides, the CDR3 is TGTGCCAGCAGCTTAGCGGGCGGGGGCGCCGGGGAGCTGTTTTTT. This encodes CASSLAGGGAGELFF.

The chain employs TRBV5-6 and TRBJ2-7; D perhaps matches TRBD2 (6 bases). CDR3 length equals 12 residues. CDR1 SGHDT and CDR2 YYEEEE come from the germline V gene. V dropped 2 bases and J dropped 6 bases, with 9 bases sitting between them. Here the CDR3 reads CASSFGGGEQYF. CDR3 bases: TGTGCCAGCAGCTTTGGGGGAGGCGAGCAGTACTTC. Filled out from reference TRBV5-6 and TRBJ2-7, the complete variable domain reads DAGVTQSPTHLIKTRGQQVTLRCSPKSGHDTVSWYQQALGQGPQFIFQYYEEEERQRGNFPDRFSGHQFPNYSSELNVNALLLGDSALYLCASSFGGGEQYFGPGTRLTVT.

This clone has a single count. This chain joins TRBV27 and TRBJ2-7, with 7 bases fitting TRBD1. The CDR3 is 14 residues long. Germline CDR1 and CDR2: MNHEY and SMNVEV (reference sequence). The J segment lost 5 bases and the V segment lost 6 bases, leaving 10 bases of the junction unmatched. The CDR3 nucleotides are TGTGCCAGCAGGCCTGAGGGGGCGGGTAACGAGCAGTACTTC. This sequence encodes CASRPEGAGNEQYF.

The chain links TRBV2 to TRBJ2-1; TRBD2 matches 9 bases. The CDR3 is 14 residues long. With 8 bases clipped from V and 3 bases from J, the junction kept 5 bases outside the gene matches. The germline V gene has CDR1 SNHLY and CDR2 FYNNEI. The DNA for the CDR3 is TGTGCCAGCGGCACTAGCGGGCGCTACAATGAGCAGTTCTTC. Translated: CASGTSGRYNEQFF.

The chain joins TRBV9 to TRBJ2-3; maybe TRBD2 (5 bases). V lost 3 bases and J 4 bases, leaving 12 bases between the germline ends. CDR3 length: 14 residues. Germline V lookup: CDR1 SGDLS, CDR2 YYNGEE. CDR3 residues: CASSAGGPADTQYF. For the CDR3, the DNA is TGTGCCAGCAGCGCAGGAGGTCCGGCAGATACGCAGTATTTT.

The chain has TRBV9 and TRBJ2-7; D is perhaps TRBD1 (6 bases). This CDR3 has 14 residues. CDR1 and CDR2 from the germline V gene are SGDLS and YYNGEE. Trimming cost V 8 bases and J 0 bases, with 15 bases left between them. The DNA for the CDR3 is TGTGCCAGGTGGGGCAGGGGTAGCTCCTACGAGCAGTACTTC. Translating gives CARWGRGSSYEQYF.

The chain employs TRBV18 and TRBJ2-7; TRBD1 matches 9 bases. V shed 5 bases and J 6 bases; nucleotides not matched to a gene: 11. This CDR3 is built from 15 residues. Germline V gives CDR1 KGHSH, CDR2 LQKENI. The CDR3 coding sequence is TGTGCCAGCTCATCTGGACAGGGGAGGGTTATCGAGCAGTACTTC. Translation gives CASSSGQGRVIEQYF.

The table lists this clone with a few counts. V is TRBV7-3 and J is TRBJ2-2; tentatively, D is TRBD2 (5 bases). Germline assignment: CDR1 SGHTA and CDR2 FQGTGA. This CDR3 comprises 15 residues. Trimming took off 5 bases at V and 0 bases at J, with 10 bases between the two ends. CDR3 nucleotide sequence: TGTGCCAGCAGCCTCGGGATCCCGAACACCGGGGAGCTGTTTTTT. This translates into CASSLGIPNTGELFF.

The chain carries TRBV5-4 and TRBJ1-4; D possibly corresponds to TRBD1 (6 bases). This CDR3 has 15 amino acids. Germline V lookup: CDR1 SGHNT, CDR2 YYREEE (reference sequence). With 1 base removed from V and 7 bases from J, the gap between germline ends came to 14 bases. CDR3 sequence: CASSLRGGSGEKLFF. The CDR3 region has the DNA TGTGCCAGCAGCTTGAGGGGGGGAAGCGGTGAAAAACTGTTTTTT.

This clone has a single count. In the same sample, other DNA sequences code for this CDR3. This rearrangement joins TRBV9 to TRBJ2-2; TRBD2 matches at 9 bases. CDR1 is SGDLS and CDR2 is YYNGEE in the germline V gene. V lost 10 bases to trimming and J lost 2 bases; unmatched junction nucleotides: 18. The CDR3 extends over 18 amino acids. CDR3 loop: CARRVGGGGGGNTGELFF. DNA for the CDR3: TGTGCCCGCCGGGTCGGCGGGGGGGGCGGGGGCAACACCGGGGAGCTGTTTTTT.

The table lists this clone with a few counts. The chain couples TRBV7-9 to TRBJ1-4; D might be TRBD1 (5 bases). Germline CDR1 SEHNR, CDR2 FQNEAQ (reference sequence). This CDR3 region has 18 residues. Trimming cost V 4 bases and J 0 bases, with 18 bases left between them. CDR3: CASSSRQPINATNEKLFF. The CDR3, as DNA: TGTGCCAGCAGCTCGCGACAGCCCATTAATGCAACTAATGAAAAACTGTTTTTT. Filled out from reference TRBV7-9 and TRBJ1-4, the complete variable domain reads DTGVSQNPRHKITKRGQNVTFRCDPISEHNRLYWYRQTLGQGPEFLTYFQNEAQLEKSRLLSDRFSAERPKGSFSTLEIQRTEQGDSAMYLCASSSRQPINATNEKLFFGSGTQLSVL.

This rearrangement joins TRBV4-2 to TRBJ1-3; D is unresolved. CDR3 size: 16 residues. V dropped 4 bases and J dropped 0 bases, with 13 bases sitting between them. Germline V gene sequence: CDR1 LGHNA, CDR2 YNFKEQ. The chain's CDR3 is CASSRGGISSGNTIYF. The CDR3 coding sequence is TGTGCCAGCAGCCGGGGAGGGATTAGCTCTGGAAACACCATATATTTT.

The chain employs TRBV7-9 and TRBJ2-7; 8 bases agree with TRBD1. CDR1 and CDR2 (germline): SEHNR, FQNEAQ (reference sequence). The CDR3 runs 16 residues. J gave up 3 bases and V 1 base, and 8 bases lay outside the gene matches. CDR3 in DNA: TGTGCCAGCAGCTTAGTGGGACAGGCGGGCGGCTACGAGCAGTACTTC. It yields the protein CASSLVGQAGGYEQYF.

This clone has a single count. The genes are TRBV11-1 and TRBJ1-2; tentatively, D is TRBD1 (5 bases). The CDR3 sequence is 14 residues long. Germline V CDR1 and CDR2: SGHAT, FQDESV (reference sequence). V lost 5 bases and J 6 bases, leaving 16 bases between the germline ends. This chain's CDR3 is CASSRSSGYDGYTF. CDR3 DNA: TGTGCCAGCAGCCGCTCGTCAGGGTACGATGGCTACACCTTC.

The chain employs TRBV4-2 and TRBJ1-2; the D is unclear. The CDR3 totals 13 residues. Trimming shortened V by 4 bases and J by 4 bases, and 10 bases separated the two germline ends. Germline-derived CDR1 and CDR2 are LGHNA and YNFKEQ. The chain's CDR3 is CASSPPESYGYTF. The CDR3 DNA reads TGTGCCAGCAGCCCTCCGGAGTCCTATGGCTACACCTTC.

J is TRBJ2-5 and V is TRBV4-2, with 10 bases identical to TRBD2. The CDR3 runs 17 residues. CDR1 LGHNA and CDR2 YNFKEQ come from the germline V gene. The J segment lost 1 base and the V segment lost 0 bases, leaving 5 bases of the junction unmatched. The DNA of the CDR3 is TGTGCCAGCAGCCAAGATCCCCTAGCGGGGGCCCAAGAGACCCAGTACTTC. This codes for CASSQDPLAGAQETQYF.

This chain uses TRBV2 with TRBJ2-2; 12 nucleotides agree with TRBD1. Germline values: CDR1 SNHLY, CDR2 FYNNEI. Trimming cost V 5 bases and J 7 bases; bases outside gene matches: 8. This CDR3 contains 16 residues. CDR3 in DNA: TGTGCCAGCAGTATTGGGACAGGGGGCTTGAGCGGGGAGCTGTTTTTT. It translates to CASSIGTGGLSGELFF.

A few counts support this clone. The gene calls are TRBV11-2 and TRBJ1-2; D call uncertain. Per germline, CDR1 SGHAT and CDR2 FQNNGV. CDR3 length: 14 residues. Between the trimmed V and J ends, which lost 6 bases and 4 bases, there was a span of 15 bases. The CDR3 protein is CASRPIRSGYGYTF. CDR3 DNA sequence: TGTGCCAGCAGACCGATCAGGTCCGGCTATGGCTACACCTTC.

CDR3 DNA: TGCGCCAGCAGTGAAGGCCCCGGAGGGAATCAGCCCCAGCATTTT. Its translation is CASSEGPGGNQPQHF. The rearrangement uses TRBV10-1 and TRBJ1-5; D call uncertain. Germline V gene lookup returns CDR1 WNHNN and CDR2 SYGVQD (reference sequence). The V gene lost 3 bases and the J gene lost 4 bases, with 13 bases spanning the gap. The CDR3 runs to 15 residues.

CDR3 nucleotides: TGTGCCAGCAGCTTAGCCCTCCACAGGGGGCAGGACACCATATATTTT. It encodes CASSLALHRGQDTIYF. V gene TRBV7-9 combines with J gene TRBJ1-3; the match to TRBD1 covers 9 bases. Germline CDR1 and CDR2: SEHNR and FQNEAQ (reference sequence). CDR3 length: 16 residues. V dropped 0 bases and J dropped 8; count of bases not matched to a gene: 8.

The chain couples TRBV7-9 to TRBJ2-7; 14 bases fit TRBD2. Per the germline V gene, CDR1 is SEHNR and CDR2 is FQNEAQ (reference sequence). This CDR3 contains 15 residues. The J segment lost 6 bases and the V segment lost 5 bases, leaving 6 bases of the junction unmatched. The CDR3 nucleotides are TGTGCCAGCAGCCCAGGGACTAGCGGGAGAGGCGAGCAGTACTTC. Amino acid sequence: CASSPGTSGRGEQYF.

This clone appeared once. V gene TRBV5-5 combines with J gene TRBJ2-7, with a tentative D call TRBD1 (5 bases). Germline CDR1 is SGHKS and CDR2 is YYEKEE (reference sequence). The CDR3 spans 13 residues. Trimming shortened V by 1 base and J by 7 bases, and 12 bases separated the two germline ends. CDR3 sequence: CASSLFPGWEQYF. The CDR3 DNA follows: TGTGCCAGCAGCTTGTTTCCAGGGTGGGAGCAGTACTTC.

CDR3 sequence (DNA): TGTGCCAGCAGCCCCCAGGCTGGAAACACCATATATTTT. Its translation is CASSPQAGNTIYF. This chain joins TRBV7-2 and TRBJ1-3; no reliable D call. The germline V gene has CDR1 SGHTA and CDR2 FQGNSA. There are 13 residues in the CDR3. The ends were cut back, 5 bases at V and 2 bases at J, with 7 bases in the middle.

V gene TRBV6-5 combines with J gene TRBJ2-7; D perhaps matches TRBD2 (6 bases). Trimming cost V 5 bases and J 4 bases, with 15 bases left between them. The CDR3 has 14 residues. Germline assignment: CDR1 MNHEY and CDR2 SVGAGI. The CDR3 reads CASSPTGTRYEQYF. The CDR3 DNA is TGTGCCAGCAGTCCCACCGGGACTCGGTACGAGCAGTACTTC.

V usage is TRBV4-1 and J usage is TRBJ1-2, with 7 positions matching TRBD1. Germline CDR1 is MGHRA and CDR2 is YSYEKL. The V segment lost 2 bases and the J segment 5 bases; nucleotides outside the gene matches: 5. There are 14 residues in the CDR3. CDR3 DNA sequence: TGCGCCAGCAGCCAAAACCAGGGGGATTATGGCTACACCTTC. It is translated as CASSQNQGDYGYTF.

This clone was counted only a few times. The chain couples TRBV7-2 to TRBJ1-5; D may be TRBD1 (6 bases). V was pared by 4 bases and J by 2 bases, with 9 bases between. Germline loops: CDR1 SGHTA, CDR2 FQGNSA. The CDR3 runs 14 residues. DNA for the CDR3: TGTGCCAGCAGCTCCCGACAGGGCAATCAGCCCCAGCATTTT. Amino acid sequence: CASSSRQGNQPQHF.

V usage is TRBV2 and J usage is TRBJ2-3; D is possibly TRBD1 (5 bases). CDR1 SNHLY and CDR2 FYNNEI come from the germline V gene. The CDR3 spans 16 residues. The V gene lost 3 bases and the J gene lost 0 bases, with 13 bases spanning the gap. The CDR3 DNA reads TGTGCCAGCAGTGAGCTAGTGACAGCTAGCACAGATACGCAGTATTTT. Amino acid sequence: CASSELVTASTDTQYF.

The chain links TRBV7-2 to TRBJ1-1; 8 bases line up with TRBD1. V lost 4 bases to trimming and J lost 9 bases; unmatched junction nucleotides: 7. The CDR3 consists of 13 residues. From germline, CDR1 is SGHTA and CDR2 FQGNSA. CDR3 nucleotide sequence: TGTGCCAGCAGCTCCGGACAGGGTTCCCAAGCTTTCTTT. Translation gives CASSSGQGSQAFF.

This chain connects TRBV12-3 or TRBV12-4 to TRBJ1-2; D is unresolved. CDR3 length: 11 amino acids. V was clipped by 3 bases and J by 6 bases, with 5 bases between them. The CDR3 coding sequence is TGTGCCAGCAGTTTCGGGAATGGCTACACCTTC. Translating it yields CASSFGNGYTF.

The sample holds one count of this clone. The rearrangement uses TRBV11-2 and TRBJ1-2; tentatively, D is TRBD1 (5 bases). The germline V gene has CDR1 SGHAT and CDR2 FQNNGV. The CDR3 is 15 amino acids. Trimming stripped 3 bases from V and 4 bases from J, with 15 bases between. This chain's CDR3 is CASSLTTPGGYGYTF. The CDR3 nucleotides read TGTGCCAGCAGCTTGACCACGCCCGGGGGCTATGGCTACACCTTC.

The J gene is TRBJ2-7, the V gene TRBV24-1; TRBD1 might be the D (6 bases). V shed 8 bases and J shed 0 bases, with 10 bases lying between them. The CDR3 loop spans 13 amino acids. Germline V CDR1 and CDR2: KGHDR, SFDVKD. The CDR3 protein is CATMGAFSYEQYF. CDR3 coding DNA: TGTGCCACCATGGGGGCCTTCTCCTACGAGCAGTACTTC.